This TCR beta chain was found in a study of glioma-infiltrating T cells after dendritic cell vaccination. Study details: Monocyte-derived dendritic cells, cultured about 7 days with IL-4 and GM-CSF, were pulsed with autologous tumor lysate.

This clone was observed a single time. The primer mix had 60 V beta and 13 J beta primers. Clones were sequenced by immunoSEQ multiplex PCR, and TCRdb holds only the in-frame ones, with some missing. The table includes some 70,000 clones, 82% detected once. Per germline, CDR1 MNHNY and CDR2 SVGAGI (reference sequence). The CDR3 runs to 15 residues. Unmatched junction bases numbered 8, after V lost 5 bases and J lost 5 bases. The gene calls are TRBV6-6 and TRBJ1-1, with 10 bases identical to TRBD1. Sequencing used blood, obtained before dendritic cell vaccination. The receptor comes from a human donor with glioblastoma. CDR3 sequence (DNA): TGTGCCAGCAGTCAACCGGGACAGGGGAGGACTGAAGCTTTCTTT. Protein: CASSQPGQGRTEAFF.